This T cell receptor (beta chain) is drawn from a study of shared clonotypes between healthy human individuals. Libraries were prepared by immunoSEQ multiplex PCR; TCRdb keeps only in-frame clonotypes and omits some of them. Here the sample spans 2,500,000 or so clones, roughly 93% being singletons. Points from the study as a whole: Sampling was confined to blood; repertoires within tissues likely differ.

Trimming removed 0 bases from V and 1 base from J, with 11 bases in between. The CDR3 sequence is 17 residues long. Germline CDR1 and CDR2: SGHNT and YYREEE (reference sequence). As for this clone: Antigen: not known.

The sequenced material came from naive CD4+ T cells from PBMCs. Subset: CD45RA+ positively selected. This TCR was sampled from a man aged 18 to 30 in good health. Some clones in this sample may be carry-over from other donors' samples. The V call is TRBV5-4, the J call TRBJ2-6; D is possibly TRBD2 (5 bases). CDR3 residues: CASSLGGAVSGANVLTF. The CDR3 DNA reads as TGTGCCAGCAGCTTGGGGGGAGCCGTTTCTGGGGCCAACGTCCTGACTTTC.